These 3 T cell receptor beta chains came from one sample sequenced in a study of blood T cell repertoires in COVID-19. The repertoire was sequenced with immunoSEQ multiplex PCR; TCRdb's copy has only in-frame clones and lacks some. The sample holds under 90,000 clones, over 80% seen once. What was sequenced was peripheral blood. These receptors were obtained from a woman aged 80 or over with active or convalescent COVID-19.

The J gene is TRBJ1-1, the V gene TRBV5-5; no definite D call. The ends were cut back, 2 bases at V and 5 bases at J, with 10 bases in the middle. The CDR3 covers 13 residues. The germline V gene has CDR1 SGHKS and CDR2 YYEKEE (reference sequence). The CDR3 coding sequence is TGTGCCAGCAGCTTTCGCCCCGGGACTGAAGCTTTCTTT. Protein: CASSFRPGTEAFF.

CDR3: CASSPPSDTQYF. In nucleotides, the CDR3 is TGTGCCAGCTCACCACCTTCGGATACGCAGTATTTT. The J gene is TRBJ2-3, the V gene TRBV18; D ambiguous. V was pared by 0 bases and J by 6 bases, with 4 bases between. This CDR3 comprises 12 residues. Germline CDR1 KGHSH, CDR2 LQKENI.

The chain recombines TRBV10-3 with TRBJ2-1; TRBD2 matches at 8 bases. This CDR3 has 15 residues. Trimming cost V 6 bases and J 8 bases; bases outside gene matches: 12. Germline CDR1 is ENHRY and CDR2 is SYGVKD. The CDR3 DNA is TGTGCCATCAGCATACGGACTAGCAGTTGGCATGAGCAGTTCTTC. It yields the protein CAISIRTSSWHEQFF.